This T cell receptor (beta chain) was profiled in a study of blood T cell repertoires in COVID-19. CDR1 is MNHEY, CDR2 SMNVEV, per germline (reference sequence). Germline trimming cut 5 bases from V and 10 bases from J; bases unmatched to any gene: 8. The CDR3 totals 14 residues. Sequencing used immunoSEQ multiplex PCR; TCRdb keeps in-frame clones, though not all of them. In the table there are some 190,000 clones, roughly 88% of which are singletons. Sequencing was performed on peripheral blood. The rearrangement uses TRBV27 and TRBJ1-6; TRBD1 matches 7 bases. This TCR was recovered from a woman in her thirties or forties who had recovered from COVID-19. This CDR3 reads CASSDRTGSSPLHF. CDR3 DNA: TGTGCCAGCAGTGACAGGACAGGTAGCTCACCCCTCCACTTT.